The next 7 T cell receptor beta chains were all read from a single sample in a study of blood T cell repertoires in COVID-19. The data were produced by immunoSEQ multiplex PCR, yet TCRdb's version contains in-frame clones alone and is incomplete. The top ten hold 13% of the sample, which has 150,000 to 200,000 clones, around four fifths seen once. The source material was PBMCs or T cells enriched from blood (not recorded which). The receptors derive from a woman aged 55-70 years who had recovered from COVID-19.

This chain joins TRBV2 and TRBJ1-4, with 7 positions matching TRBD1. The CDR3 extends over 15 amino acids. Germline CDR1 reads SNHLY; CDR2 reads FYNNEI. J gave up 5 bases and V 5 bases, and 8 bases lay outside the gene matches. The CDR3 region is CASSTDRVTNEKLFF. The CDR3 DNA reads as TGTGCCAGCAGTACCGACAGGGTTACGAATGAAAAACTGTTTTTT.

The chain combines TRBV5-1 with TRBJ2-1; tentatively, D is TRBD2 (5 bases). The V end lost 2 bases, the J end lost 4 bases, and 13 bases lay between the germline ends. The CDR3 is 15 amino acids. Germline loops: CDR1 SGHRS, CDR2 YFSETQ. CDR3 nucleotides: TGCGCCAGCAGCTTCACGGGGAACATTTACAATGAGCAGTTCTTC. Its protein is CASSFTGNIYNEQFF.

The chain carries TRBV4-2 and TRBJ2-1, with D perhaps matching TRBD2 (6 bases). The V end lost 4 bases, the J end lost 2 bases, and 15 bases lay between the germline ends. CDR3 length: 16 residues. Germline loops: CDR1 LGHNA, CDR2 YNFKEQ. Written as DNA, the CDR3 is TGTGCCAGCAGCCTTGAGCCGGGGGACGCCTACAATGAGCAGTTCTTC. This sequence encodes CASSLEPGDAYNEQFF.

The chain has TRBV27 and TRBJ1-1; D not certain. Trimming removed 2 bases at V and 4 bases at J, with 8 bases between. CDR1 is MNHEY and CDR2 is SMNVEV in the germline V gene (reference sequence). This CDR3 is built from 13 residues. Here the CDR3 reads CASSLSRGTEAFF. The CDR3 DNA sequence: TGTGCCAGCAGTTTAAGTCGGGGCACTGAAGCTTTCTTT.

In its sample, this clone was seen once. This chain joins TRBV2 and TRBJ2-7; D is possibly TRBD1 (5 bases). The CDR3 is 11 amino acids. Germline lookup yields CDR1 SNHLY and CDR2 FYNNEI. V lost 6 bases, J lost 7 bases, and 10 bases lay in between. This CDR3 reads CASRDNREQYF. The CDR3 coding sequence is TGTGCCAGCAGGGACAACAGGGAGCAGTACTTC.

This clone was counted once. The chain combines TRBV7-9 with TRBJ1-1, with TRBD1 matching 10 bases. The ends lost 7 bases at V and 3 bases at J; junction bases unmatched: 11. CDR1 is SEHNR and CDR2 is FQNEAQ in the germline V gene (reference sequence). The CDR3 contains 16 residues. CDR3 amino acids: CASTLEGQGPHTEAFF. DNA of the CDR3: TGTGCCAGCACCCTCGAGGGACAGGGGCCGCACACTGAAGCTTTCTTT.

The chain has TRBV11-2 and TRBJ2-3; 9 nucleotides agree with TRBD1. The CDR3 length is 15 residues. The J segment lost 3 bases and the V segment lost 5 bases, leaving 6 bases of the junction unmatched. The V gene's germline CDR1 is SGHAT and CDR2 FQNNGV. The CDR3 nucleotides are TGTGCCAGCAGCCGAGGGACAGGGCGAACAGATACGCAGTATTTT. Amino acids: CASSRGTGRTDTQYF.